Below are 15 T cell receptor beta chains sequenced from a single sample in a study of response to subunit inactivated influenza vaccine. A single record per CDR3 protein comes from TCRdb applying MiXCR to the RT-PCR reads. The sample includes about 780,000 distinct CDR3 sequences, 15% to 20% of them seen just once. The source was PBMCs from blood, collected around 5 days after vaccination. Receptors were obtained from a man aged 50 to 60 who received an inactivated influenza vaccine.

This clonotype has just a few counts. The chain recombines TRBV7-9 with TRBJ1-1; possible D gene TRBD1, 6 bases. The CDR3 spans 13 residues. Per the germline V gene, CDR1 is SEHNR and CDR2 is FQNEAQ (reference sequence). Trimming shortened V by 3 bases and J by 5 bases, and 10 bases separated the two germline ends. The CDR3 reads CASSFRTATEAFF. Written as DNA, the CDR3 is TGTGCCAGCAGCTTCAGGACAGCTACTGAAGCTTTCTTT.

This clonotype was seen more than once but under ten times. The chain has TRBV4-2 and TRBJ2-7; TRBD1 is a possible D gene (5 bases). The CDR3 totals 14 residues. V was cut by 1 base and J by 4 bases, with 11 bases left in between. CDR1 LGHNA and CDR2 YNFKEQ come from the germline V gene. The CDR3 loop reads CASSQGLTAYEQYF. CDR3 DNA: TGTGCCAGCAGCCAAGGCCTGACAGCTTACGAGCAGTACTTC.

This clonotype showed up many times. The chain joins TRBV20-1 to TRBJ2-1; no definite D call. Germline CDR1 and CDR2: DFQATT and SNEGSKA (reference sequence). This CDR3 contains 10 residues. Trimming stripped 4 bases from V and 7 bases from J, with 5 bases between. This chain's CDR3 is CSATRNEQFF. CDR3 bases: TGCAGTGCTACCCGAAATGAGCAGTTCTTC.

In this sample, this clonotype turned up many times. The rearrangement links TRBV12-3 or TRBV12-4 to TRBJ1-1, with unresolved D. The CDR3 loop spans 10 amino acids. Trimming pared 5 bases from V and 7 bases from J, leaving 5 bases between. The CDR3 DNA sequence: TGTGCCAGCAGTAACTATGAAGCTTTCTTT. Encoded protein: CASSNYEAFF.

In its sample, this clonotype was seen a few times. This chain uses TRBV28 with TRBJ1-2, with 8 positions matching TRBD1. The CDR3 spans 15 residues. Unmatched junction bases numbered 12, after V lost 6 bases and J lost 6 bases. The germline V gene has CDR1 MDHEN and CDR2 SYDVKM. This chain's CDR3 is CASSRRDRLMDGYTF. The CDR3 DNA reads TGTGCCAGCAGCCGCCGGGACAGGCTAATGGATGGCTACACCTTC.

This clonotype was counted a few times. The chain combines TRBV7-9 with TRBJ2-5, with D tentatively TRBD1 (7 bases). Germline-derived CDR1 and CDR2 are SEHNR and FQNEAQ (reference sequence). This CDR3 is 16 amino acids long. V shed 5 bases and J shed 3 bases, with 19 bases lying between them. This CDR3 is CASSPGGKGLEETQYF. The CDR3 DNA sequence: TGTGCCAGCAGCCCAGGGGGGAAGGGATTGGAAGAGACCCAGTACTTC.

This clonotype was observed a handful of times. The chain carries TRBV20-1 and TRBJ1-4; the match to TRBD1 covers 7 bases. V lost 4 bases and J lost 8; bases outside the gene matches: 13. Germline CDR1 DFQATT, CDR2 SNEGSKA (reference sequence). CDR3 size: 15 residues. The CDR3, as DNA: TGCAGTGCTATTTCCGAGACAGGGAGAGACGAAAAACTGTTTTTT. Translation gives CSAISETGRDEKLFF.

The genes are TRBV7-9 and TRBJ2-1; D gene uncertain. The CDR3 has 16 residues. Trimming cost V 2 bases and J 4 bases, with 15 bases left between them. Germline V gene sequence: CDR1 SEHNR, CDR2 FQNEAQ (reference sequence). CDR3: CASSLFGAWDYNEQFF. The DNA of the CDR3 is TGTGCCAGCAGCTTATTTGGAGCTTGGGATTACAATGAGCAGTTCTTC.

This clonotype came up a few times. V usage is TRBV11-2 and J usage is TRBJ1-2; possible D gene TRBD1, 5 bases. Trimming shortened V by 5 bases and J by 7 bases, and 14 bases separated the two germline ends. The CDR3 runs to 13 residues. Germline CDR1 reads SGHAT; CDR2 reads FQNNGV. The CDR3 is CASSPTLGAGYTF. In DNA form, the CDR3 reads TGTGCCAGCAGCCCAACCCTTGGGGCTGGCTACACCTTC.

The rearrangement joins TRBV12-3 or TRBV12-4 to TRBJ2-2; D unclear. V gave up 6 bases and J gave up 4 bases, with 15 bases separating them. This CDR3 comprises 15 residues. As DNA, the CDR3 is TGTGCCAGCAGCAAATTTGTTCCGGGCACCGGGGAGCTGTTTTTT. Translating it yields CASSKFVPGTGELFF.

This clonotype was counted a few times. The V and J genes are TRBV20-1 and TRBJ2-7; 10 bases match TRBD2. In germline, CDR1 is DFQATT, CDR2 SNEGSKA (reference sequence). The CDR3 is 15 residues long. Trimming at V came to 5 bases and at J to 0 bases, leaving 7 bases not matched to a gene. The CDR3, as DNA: TGCAGTGCTTTGGGACTAGCGCTTGCCTCCTACGAGCAGTACTTC. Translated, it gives CSALGLALASYEQYF.

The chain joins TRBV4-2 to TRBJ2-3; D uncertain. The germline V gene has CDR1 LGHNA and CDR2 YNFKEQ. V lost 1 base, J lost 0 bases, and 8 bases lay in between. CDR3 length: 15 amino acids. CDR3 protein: CASSQARQSTDTQYF. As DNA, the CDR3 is TGTGCCAGCAGCCAAGCCAGGCAGAGCACAGATACGCAGTATTTT.

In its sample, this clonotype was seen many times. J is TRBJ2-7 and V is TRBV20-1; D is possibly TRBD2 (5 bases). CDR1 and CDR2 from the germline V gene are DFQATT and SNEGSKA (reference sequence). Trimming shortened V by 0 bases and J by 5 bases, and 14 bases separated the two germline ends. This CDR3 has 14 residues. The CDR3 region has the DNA TGCAGTGCTAGAGATCTGACGGGGAATCACGAGCAGTACTTC. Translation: CSARDLTGNHEQYF.

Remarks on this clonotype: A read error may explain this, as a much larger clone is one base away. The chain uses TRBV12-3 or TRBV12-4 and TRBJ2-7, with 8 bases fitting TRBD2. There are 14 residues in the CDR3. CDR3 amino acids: CASSSPSGSSEHYF. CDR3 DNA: TGTGCCAGCAGTTCTCCCAGCGGGAGTTCCGAGCACTACTTC.

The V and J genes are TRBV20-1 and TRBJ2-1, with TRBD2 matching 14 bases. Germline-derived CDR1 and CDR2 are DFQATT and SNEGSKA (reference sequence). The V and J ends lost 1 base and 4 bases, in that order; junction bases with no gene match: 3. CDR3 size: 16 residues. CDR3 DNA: TGCAGTGCTAGAGGGACTAGCGGGAGGCTGTACAATGAGCAGTTCTTC. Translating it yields CSARGTSGRLYNEQFF.